This T cell receptor (beta chain) was sequenced during a study of blood T cell repertoires in COVID-19 (dated by TCRdb to 2020 to 2021). Concerning the study at large: Samples from collaborators originated in the United States, Italy and Spain and spanned both the acute and convalescent phases of COVID-19. The prospective study material was composed of cDNA or gDNA derived from T cells, B-cell-depleted T cells, or PBMCs. Deeply sampled blood TCRbeta repertoires from subjects exposed to, actively infected with, or recovered from COVID-19 were included in the dataset. The repertoires were released in a freely available public database intended as a resource for research on the immune response to SARS-CoV-2. Samples came from the ongoing ImmuneRACE study (first 160 participants) plus 1,254 subjects from 6 global collaborators. A de-identified subject ID, COVID-19 status, age in years and sex were almost always included in the sample metadata. Where available, HLA class I and class II types were taken from metadata supplied by the sample provider and were not determined by assay-based typing. What the authors observed across the whole study: How much clinical and demographic metadata was included differed by source and by participant, and the metadata was provided uncurated.

The immunoSEQ Assay, a bias-controlled multiplex PCR, was used to amplify TCRbeta CDR3 regions from genomic DNA. The study's processing was this. The number of nucleated cells in each sample was estimated from the amplification of reference gene primers within the assay. Sequence reads were collapsed and filtered to measure the absolute abundance of every unique TCRbeta CDR3 rearrangement. For each sample, productive Simpson clonality was calculated as the square root of Simpson's diversity index over productive rearrangements. Entries here come from immuneACCESS through TCRdb and include only in-frame sequences with V and J called. Some clones fail to appear in such tables; in the studies checked, an unresolved V gene covers under half of the shortfall, and the cause of the remainder is unknown. V, J and clone size derive from that table, while D and trimming were established from the DNA sequence. The table for this sample lists 100,000 to 150,000 clones; more than 70% of them were counted only once. The ten largest clones represent about 3.6% of the sample.

Comment on this clone: Its antigen specificity is not known. One base away there is no much larger clone; base qualities are not given.

The collaborating institutions used their own protocols to collect whole blood in K2EDTA tubes. Collaborator samples were shipped for TCRbeta analysis as frozen whole blood, isolated PBMCs, or DNA extracted from either sample type. The germline V and J ends show losses of 6 bases and 6 bases respectively, and no gene match explains 10 bases of the junction. The CDR3 numbers 15 residues from cysteine through phenylalanine. The retained sequence is limited to the CDR3, 45 bases, with the frame set at the first base. CDR1 and CDR2, per the germline V gene, are MNHEY and SVGAGI. This sequence was found in a woman aged 60 to 75 with acute or convalescent COVID-19. Sequencing input: peripheral blood. This chain is built from TRBV6-5 and TRBJ2-3, with 9 bases in between that match TRBD2. The CDR3 region: CASSFILAGEDTQYF. The DNA sequence is as follows: TGTGCCAGCAGCTTTATACTAGCGGGCGAGGATACGCAGTATTTT.